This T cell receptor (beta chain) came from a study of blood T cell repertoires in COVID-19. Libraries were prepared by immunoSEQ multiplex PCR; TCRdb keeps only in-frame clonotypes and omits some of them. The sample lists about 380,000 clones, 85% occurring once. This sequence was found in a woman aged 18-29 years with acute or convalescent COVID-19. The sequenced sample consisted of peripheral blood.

CDR3: CAISGRGAGVEKLFF. Written as DNA, the CDR3 is TGTGCCATCAGCGGACGCGGAGCAGGGGTCGAAAAACTGTTTTTT. This chain connects TRBV10-3 to TRBJ1-4, with a weak D call TRBD1 (6 bases). With 6 bases removed from V and 8 bases from J, the gap between germline ends came to 19 bases. CDR3 length: 15 amino acids. In germline, CDR1 is ENHRY, CDR2 SYGVKD.